The sequence of this T cell receptor beta chain was determined in a study of T cell responses to AZD1222 COVID-19 vaccine. Study-wide findings and caveats: It was only a handful of AZD1222 recipients who were seropositive at baseline. Repertoire samples came only from after the peak T cell response. Spike-specific TCR breadth rose after two AZD1222 doses, and depth rose as well. Regions 160-218 and 743-854 dominated among vaccine-associated CD4 TCRs spanning spike.

Comments on this clone: The antigen is undetermined.

Here immunoSEQ multiplex PCR was the method, and the copy in TCRdb shows in-frame clones only, minus some. The sample has about 94,000 clones, 70% to 90% seen once. Sequenced material: peripheral blood, taken 28 days after the second AZD1222 dose. This sequence originates from an adult who received the AZD1222 COVID-19 vaccine.

CDR3 nucleotide sequence: TGTGCCAGCACCTCAACGACAGTCGTCTACGAGCAGTACTTC. Its translation: CASTSTTVVYEQYF. The V call is TRBV7-8, the J call TRBJ2-7; D possibly corresponds to TRBD1 (5 bases). Trimming shortened V by 7 bases and J by 3 bases, and 16 bases separated the two germline ends. Germline-derived CDR1 and CDR2 are SGHVS and FQNEAQ. The CDR3 has 14 residues. The variable domain in full, with the rest retrieved from reference TRBV7-8 and TRBJ2-7, is GAGVSQSPRYKVAKRGQDVALRCDPISGHVSLFWYQQALGQGPEFLTYFQNEAQLDKSGLPSDRFFAERPEGSVSTLKIQRTQQEDSAVYLCASTSTTVVYEQYFGPGTRLTVT.